The table lists the clone carrying this T cell receptor beta chain with many counts. V was clipped by 2 bases and J by 5 bases, with 10 bases between them. CDR1 and CDR2 from the germline V gene are KGHSH and LQKENI. CDR3 length: 13 residues. This specimen comes from a study of T cells in Graves' hyperthyroidism and ophthalmopathy. RNA transcripts served as the template for amplifying TCR beta CDR3 regions. The HTBI set primed first-round TCR CDR3 RT-PCR. One entry per CDR3 protein results from TCRdb running MiXCR on the multiplex PCR reads. Here the sample spans some 380,000 distinct CDR3 sequences, approximately 12% being singletons.

Input material: blood. The V call is TRBV18, the J call TRBJ2-7, with D tentatively TRBD1 (5 bases). This TCR derives from a man aged 25 to 45 with Graves' hyperthyroidism that later progressed to Graves' ophthalmopathy. CDR3 coding DNA: TGTGCCAGCTCACCATTCGGCAGGGACGAGCAGTACTTC. It encodes CASSPFGRDEQYF.